Below, 12 T cell receptor beta chains from the same sample are listed, as sequenced in a study of control samples from healthy donors and cancer patients. Produced via immunoSEQ multiplex PCR; TCRdb's table is partial and in-frame only. The sample yields 85,000 to 100,000 clones, about 92% seen once. The sequenced sample consisted of blood. The receptors come from a man between 18 and 29 years old in good health.

The rearrangement links TRBV2 to TRBJ2-6, with a tentative D call TRBD2 (5 bases). Germline CDR1 and CDR2: SNHLY and FYNNEI. V lost 7 bases to trimming and J lost 0 bases, with 16 bases between them. The CDR3 loop spans 17 amino acids. The CDR3 bases are TGTGCCAGCAAACTAAGCGGTTCCGCCTCTGGGGCCAACGTCCTGACTTTC. It specifies CASKLSGSASGANVLTF.

CDR3: CASTPGPGVEKLFF. The CDR3 DNA reads as TGTGCCAGCACCCCGGGACCGGGGGTTGAAAAACTGTTTTTT. The V call is TRBV6-5, the J call TRBJ1-4, with D possibly matching TRBD1 (5 bases). The ends were cut back, 7 bases at V and 7 bases at J, with 16 bases in the middle. The CDR3 is made up of 14 amino acids. CDR1 MNHEY and CDR2 SVGAGI come from the germline V gene.

Here the CDR3 reads CASSQGVSGGNTIYF. The CDR3 DNA reads as TGCGCCAGCAGCCAAGGGGTCTCAGGGGGAAACACCATATATTTT. V usage is TRBV4-3 and J usage is TRBJ1-3, with a possible D match to TRBD1 (5 bases). Germline CDR1 reads LGHNA; CDR2 reads YSLEER. Trimming left V 1 base short and J 4 bases short, with 11 bases between. This CDR3 has 15 amino acids.

J is TRBJ1-2 and V is TRBV18; weak D call: TRBD1 (6 bases). The CDR3 totals 17 residues. Trimming took 2 bases from V and 0 from J, leaving 16 bases between them. Germline-derived CDR1 and CDR2 are KGHSH and LQKENI. The CDR3 loop reads CASSPAGTLVSNYGYTF. The CDR3 DNA reads TGTGCCAGCTCACCAGCCGGGACACTAGTCTCTAACTATGGCTACACCTTC.

This chain joins TRBV7-9 and TRBJ2-7; the match to TRBD1 covers 7 bases. The CDR3 loop spans 13 amino acids. With V trimmed by 5 bases and J by 6 bases, 7 bases remained unmatched. The germline gives CDR1 SEHNR, CDR2 FQNEAQ (reference sequence). The CDR3 protein is CASSRQGFREQYF. CDR3 in DNA: TGTGCCAGCAGCCGACAGGGCTTCCGCGAGCAGTACTTC. Full variable domain (outside the CDR3, taken from reference TRBV7-9 and TRBJ2-7): DTGVSQNPRHKITKRGQNVTFRCDPISEHNRLYWYRQTLGQGPEFLTYFQNEAQLEKSRLLSDRFSAERPKGSFSTLEIQRTEQGDSAMYLCASSRQGFREQYFGPGTRLTVT.

V and J are TRBV24-1 and TRBJ1-2; D unclear. CDR3 size: 11 residues. Trimming left V 4 bases short and J 8 bases short, with 7 bases between. Per the germline V gene, CDR1 is KGHDR and CDR2 is SFDVKD. CDR3 coding DNA: TGTGCCACCAGTGACCGGACGGGCTACACCTTC. Encoded protein: CATSDRTGYTF.

V and J are TRBV13 and TRBJ1-1; D is possibly TRBD1 (6 bases). The germline V gene has CDR1 PRHDT and CDR2 FYEKMQ (reference sequence). V was clipped by 4 bases and J by 1 base, with 16 bases between them. The CDR3 is 16 residues long. The CDR3 loop is CASSSATTGTNTEAFF. As DNA, the CDR3 is TGTGCCAGCAGCTCCGCTACGACAGGAACGAACACTGAAGCTTTCTTT.

This clone was detected once. Here the CDR3 reads CSVTGQATNYGYTF. The CDR3 region has the DNA TGCAGCGTTACGGGACAGGCTACTAACTATGGCTACACCTTC. The chain recombines TRBV29-1 with TRBJ1-2; 8 bases fit TRBD1. Germline V gene sequence: CDR1 SQVTM, CDR2 ANQGSEA. Losses at the gene ends were 5 bases for V and 0 bases for J; bases not matched to a gene: 5. There are 14 residues in the CDR3. The variable domain in full, with the rest retrieved from reference TRBV29-1 and TRBJ1-2, is SAVISQKPSRDICQRGTSLTIQCQVDSQVTMMFWYRQQPGQSLTLIATANQGSEATYESGFVIDKFPISRPNLTFSTLTVSNMSPEDSSIYLCSVTGQATNYGYTFGSGTRLTVV.

The chain couples TRBV7-8 to TRBJ2-1, with TRBD2 identical over 9 bases. Germline CDR1 is SGHVS and CDR2 is FQNEAQ. Unmatched junction bases numbered 7, after V lost 1 base and J lost 9 bases. The CDR3 covers 15 residues. Here the CDR3 reads CASSLGGRAQVEQFF. As DNA, the CDR3 is TGTGCCAGCAGCTTAGGCGGGAGGGCCCAGGTTGAGCAGTTCTTC.

This chain uses TRBV4-1 with TRBJ1-5; maybe TRBD1 (6 bases). Per germline, CDR1 MGHRA and CDR2 YSYEKL. The CDR3 is made up of 15 amino acids. Trimming cost V 3 bases and J 8 bases, with 17 bases left between them. DNA for the CDR3: TGCGCCAGCAGCCAGGGGGCTGGGGCCCGAGAGCCCCAGCATTTT. Translated: CASSQGAGAREPQHF.

The chain couples TRBV6-4 to TRBJ1-1; D may be TRBD1 (5 bases). V lost 5 bases and J lost 1, with 11 bases in between. The CDR3 sequence is 14 residues long. The germline CDR1 and CDR2 sequences are MRHNA and SNTAGT. The CDR3 loop reads CASSSGTSNTEAFF. CDR3 nucleotides: TGTGCCAGCAGTTCCGGGACCTCGAACACTGAAGCTTTCTTT.

The chain recombines TRBV5-1 with TRBJ1-1, with D uncertain. The germline V gene encodes CDR1 SGHRS and CDR2 YFSETQ. V lost 4 bases, J lost 0 bases, and 10 bases lay in between. CDR3 length: 14 amino acids. This chain's CDR3 is CASSAGLLNTEAFF. In DNA form, the CDR3 reads TGCGCCAGCAGCGCTGGACTGTTGAACACTGAAGCTTTCTTT. Using reference TRBV5-1 and TRBJ1-1 for the parts outside the CDR3, the full variable domain is KAGVTQTPRYLIKTRGQQVTLSCSPISGHRSVSWYQQTPGQGLQFLFEYFSETQRNKGNFPGRFSGRQFSNSRSEMNVSTLELGDSALYLCASSAGLLNTEAFFGQGTRLTVV.